This TCR beta chain was identified during a study of blood T cell repertoires in COVID-19. This CDR3 has 15 residues. Per germline, CDR1 LNHNV and CDR2 YYDKDF (reference sequence). V gave up 4 bases and J gave up 0 bases, with 10 bases separating them. The protocol was immunoSEQ multiplex PCR, while the TCRdb copy is restricted to in-frame clones and leaves out a portion. The sample includes about 200,000 clones, around 82% of them seen just once. Those enrolled, adults aged roughly 18 to 89 years, came from about two dozen US areas. Clinical history as reported by participants underpinned cohort assignment.

This sequence joins TRBV15 and TRBJ1-3; D gene unclear. This receptor was taken from a woman in her fifties or sixties with acute COVID-19. The sequenced sample consisted of PBMCs or T cells enriched from blood (not recorded which). The CDR3 sequence: CATSTGISSGNTIYF. CDR3 in DNA: TGTGCCACCAGCACCGGGATCAGCTCTGGAAACACCATATATTTT.